The 8 T cell receptor beta chains listed next were all sequenced from one sample in a study of spatial heterogeneity in lung cancer. Time point given: sample taken at primary tumor resection. Sequencing was performed on whole RNA extracted from tumor and nontumor lung tissue, or from frozen PBMC, and the material was left unsorted. TCRdb recomputed calls from the 5' RACE reads with MiXCR, one row per CDR3 protein. The top ten clones hold more than 35% of a sample with around 2,700 distinct CDR3 sequences, roughly 9% of them seen once. This specimen consisted of normal lung tissue next to the tumor, obtained at surgery. These receptors were obtained from a male donor with early-stage non-small cell lung cancer.

In this sample, this clonotype is large. This beta chain is off target for a library built for alpha chains, so its abundance means little. The chain joins TRBV29-1 to TRBJ1-1; D is possibly TRBD1 (6 bases). Germline V lookup: CDR1 SQVTM, CDR2 ANQGSEA. The CDR3 is 12 residues long. Between the trimmed V and J ends, which lost 5 bases and 4 bases, there was a span of 11 bases. In DNA, the CDR3 is TGCAGCGTTTTACAGGGTAGCACTGAAGCTTTCTTT. Protein: CSVLQGSTEAFF.

This clonotype has ten or more counts. This beta chain lies outside the target of a library built for alpha chains; its clone size means little. V is TRBV10-3 and J is TRBJ2-2; 11 bases line up with TRBD2. The ends lost 8 bases at V and 2 bases at J; junction bases unmatched: 10. This CDR3 is 17 amino acids long. Germline-derived CDR1 and CDR2 are ENHRY and SYGVKD. The CDR3 loop reads CAIGWTGTSGNTGELFF. Written as DNA, the CDR3 is TGTGCCATCGGTTGGACAGGGACTAGCGGAAACACCGGGGAGCTGTTTTTT.

By share, this clonotype counts as medium-sized. The library was built for alpha chains, so this beta chain is an off-target read and its size means little. This chain's CDR3 is CASSSTLRLAGEGTDTQYF. CDR3 nucleotide sequence: TGTGCCAGCAGTTCCACCCTACGACTAGCGGGAGAGGGCACAGATACGCAGTATTTT. The chain carries TRBV27 and TRBJ2-3; 12 bases line up with TRBD2. Germline loops: CDR1 MNHEY, CDR2 SMNVEV (reference sequence). V lost 4 bases and J lost 1; bases outside the gene matches: 12. The CDR3 has 19 amino acids.

In its sample, this clonotype ranks as large. This beta chain slipped into a library made for alpha chains as a stray read, so its size is not meaningful. The chain is built from TRBV27 and TRBJ2-5, with TRBD2 as a possible D gene (6 bases). From germline, CDR1 is MNHEY and CDR2 SMNVEV (reference sequence). V shed 8 bases and J shed 4 bases, with 14 bases lying between them. CDR3 size: 13 residues. CDR3 sequence reads: CASGPGVGETQYF. The CDR3 coding sequence is TGTGCCAGCGGGCCGGGAGTCGGAGAGACCCAGTACTTC.

By sample share, this clonotype is medium-sized. With the library built for alpha chains, this beta chain is off target and its frequency is not meaningful. This chain joins TRBV4-1 and TRBJ2-7; possibly TRBD1 for D (5 bases). Germline values: CDR1 MGHRA, CDR2 YSYEKL. The CDR3 consists of 15 residues. V lost 6 bases, J lost 2 bases, and 17 bases lay in between. The DNA of the CDR3 is TGCGCCAGCAGGAACACCGCCCAGGGCACCTACGAGCAGTACTTC. Amino acid sequence: CASRNTAQGTYEQYF.

By proportion, this clonotype is medium-sized. This beta chain is an off-target read within a library intended for alpha chains, so its frequency means little. The chain couples TRBV24-1 to TRBJ1-1; D remains ambiguous. The V gene's germline CDR1 is KGHDR and CDR2 SFDVKD. This CDR3 spans 15 amino acids. Deletions cut 2 bases from V and 1 base from J, with 10 bases between. The DNA for the CDR3 is TGTGCCACCAGTGATTCGGGTAAGGGGAACACTGAAGCTTTCTTT. It translates to CATSDSGKGNTEAFF.

This clonotype was recorded a few times. Found in a library prepared for alpha chains, this beta chain is an off-target read, and its abundance has little meaning. The chain uses TRBV12-3 or TRBV12-4 and TRBJ1-5; perhaps TRBD1 as D (5 bases). V shed 4 bases and J shed 13 bases, with 29 bases lying between them. This CDR3 is 17 amino acids long. DNA for the CDR3: TGTGCCAGCAGTTCACTTCTTGGGGACCGAAGAACCCGAATTCAGCATTTT. Translated, it gives CASSSLLGDRRTRIQHF.

This clonotype is medium-sized in the sample. As an off-target read in a library built for alpha chains, this beta chain has a frequency of little significance. The genes are TRBV5-1 and TRBJ2-7, with D uncertain. The CDR3 totals 13 residues. V lost 0 bases, J lost 2 bases, and 6 bases lay in between. Germline lookup yields CDR1 SGHRS and CDR2 YFSETQ. The CDR3 region is CASSLADAYEQYF. The CDR3 bases are TGCGCCAGCAGCTTGGCGGACGCCTACGAGCAGTACTTC.